This note documents a single TCR beta chain sequence. The sample is drawn from a study of blood T cell repertoires in COVID-19. Turning to the study itself: Sources were T cells, B-cell-depleted T cells, or PBMCs; the material itself was cDNA or gDNA.

This table comes from immunoSEQ multiplex PCR, and its TCRdb copy is limited to in-frame clones, with some not included. The repertoire has about 210,000 clones, 75% to 90% of them found once; the top ten carry 4% to 5.5%. Germline-derived CDR1 and CDR2 are MNHEY and SVGAGI. V lost 0 bases to trimming and J lost 8 bases, with 8 bases between them. CDR3 length: 13 residues. Sequencing was done on a sample of peripheral blood. The rearrangement joins TRBV6-5 to TRBJ1-5; D is unclear. The clonotype comes from a woman between 35 and 50 years old with acute or convalescent COVID-19. The CDR3: CASSYSSREPQHF. As DNA, the CDR3 is TGTGCCAGCAGTTACTCGTCCCGGGAGCCCCAGCATTTT.